This TCR beta chain was captured by sequencing in a study of blood T cell repertoires in COVID-19. The table came from immunoSEQ multiplex PCR; TCRdb's copy has only in-frame clones and leaves some out. The data contain about 34,000 clones, 80% to 95% of them seen just once; the ten biggest clones take up roughly a fifth. The receptor's source is an elderly man with acute or convalescent COVID-19. Sequencing was done on a sample of peripheral blood.

The CDR3: CASSKTGGANEQYF. The CDR3 DNA reads TGTGCCAGCAGTAAAACAGGGGGCGCGAACGAGCAGTACTTC. J is TRBJ2-7 and V is TRBV28; the match to TRBD1 covers 9 bases. This CDR3 is 14 amino acids long. V shed 5 bases and J 5 bases; nucleotides not matched to a gene: 7. Germline-derived CDR1 and CDR2 are MDHEN and SYDVKM.